These 26 T cell receptor beta chains originate from one sample sequenced in a study of control samples from healthy donors and cancer patients. TCRdb's copy holds only in-frame clones and misses some; the assay was immunoSEQ multiplex PCR. The table shows some 99,000 clones, with about 89% occurring only once. Sequenced input: blood. The origin of the receptors is a woman aged 45 to 65 in good health.

This clone occurred once. The chain recombines TRBV6-5 with TRBJ2-1, with TRBD2 matching over 11 bases. V lost 6 bases, J lost 1 base, and 2 bases stayed unmatched. The CDR3 loop spans 15 amino acids. Germline V gene lookup returns CDR1 MNHEY and CDR2 SVGAGI. DNA of the CDR3: TGTGCCAGCAGGTCTAGCGGGAGGTCCTACAATGAGCAGTTCTTC. Translated: CASRSSGRSYNEQFF.

The chain employs TRBV10-3 and TRBJ2-7; 7 bases are a match to TRBD1. The trim removed 0 bases at V and 3 bases at J, leaving 5 bases unmatched. CDR3 length equals 15 residues. Germline CDR1 is ENHRY and CDR2 is SYGVKD. The CDR3 protein is CAISESGQANYEQYV. The CDR3 DNA reads as TGTGCCATCAGTGAGTCTGGACAGGCGAACTACGAGCAGTACGTC.

The chain employs TRBV5-1 and TRBJ1-2; D ambiguous. The germline gives CDR1 SGHRS, CDR2 YFSETQ. This CDR3 comprises 13 residues. Trimming cost V 0 bases and J 0 bases, with 3 bases left between them. Here the CDR3 reads CASSLAPNYGYTF. In nucleotides, the CDR3 is TGCGCCAGCAGCTTGGCGCCTAACTATGGCTACACCTTC.

The chain combines TRBV6-1 with TRBJ1-6; D remains ambiguous. The germline gives CDR1 MNHNS, CDR2 SASEGT. Trimming left V 2 bases short and J 7 bases short, with 12 bases between. This CDR3 is 15 amino acids long. The CDR3 protein is CASSELRGRNSPLHF. The CDR3 DNA reads as TGTGCCAGCAGTGAACTTCGAGGCAGGAATTCACCCCTCCACTTT.

The chain links TRBV5-6 to TRBJ2-2; D uncertain. Germline V gene lookup returns CDR1 SGHDT and CDR2 YYEEEE. The CDR3 loop spans 12 amino acids. The V gene lost 0 bases and the J gene lost 6 bases, with 3 bases spanning the gap. The CDR3 nucleotides read TGTGCCAGCAGCTTGGGGGCCGGGGAGCTGTTTTTT. Protein sequence: CASSLGAGELFF.

The count of this clone is one. The V call is TRBV7-8, the J call TRBJ1-2, with a weak D call TRBD1 (5 bases). Trimming took 1 base from V and 4 from J, leaving 16 bases between them. Germline V gives CDR1 SGHVS, CDR2 FQNEAQ. The CDR3 sequence is 16 residues long. CDR3 protein: CASSLEGAGSGYGYTF. The CDR3 nucleotides are TGTGCCAGCAGCTTAGAAGGGGCAGGATCCGGCTATGGCTACACCTTC.

V usage is TRBV19 and J usage is TRBJ1-3; D gene unclear. There are 16 residues in the CDR3. The germline V and J ends were trimmed by 3 bases and 0 bases, with 12 bases remaining between them. Per the germline V gene, CDR1 is LNHDA and CDR2 is SQIVND (reference sequence). DNA for the CDR3: TGTGCCAGTAGTATCACACGGCAGATCTCTGGAAACACCATATATTTT. This gives the protein CASSITRQISGNTIYF.

The chain couples TRBV7-3 to TRBJ2-3; 10 bases agree with TRBD2. Germline V gene data show CDR1 as SGHTA and CDR2 as FQGTGA. The CDR3 has 16 residues. J gave up 6 bases and V 3 bases, and 9 bases lay outside the gene matches. The CDR3 spells CASSFGTGTSVDTQYF. In DNA form, the CDR3 reads TGTGCCAGCAGCTTTGGAACCGGGACTAGCGTTGATACGCAGTATTTT.

This clone was detected only a few times. The V gene is TRBV27, the J gene TRBJ1-6; no definite D call. Germline V lookup: CDR1 MNHEY, CDR2 SMNVEV (reference sequence). The CDR3 consists of 15 residues. V gave up 0 bases and J gave up 11 bases, with 14 bases separating them. CDR3 in DNA: TGTGCCAGCAGTTTATCTCCCCTAGCTAAGACACCCCTCCACTTT. It codes for CASSLSPLAKTPLHF.

The V call is TRBV6-5, the J call TRBJ2-2; D possibly corresponds to TRBD1 (5 bases). The V end was cut by 5 bases, the J end by 4 bases, with 8 bases between. CDR3 length: 13 residues. Germline V gives CDR1 MNHEY, CDR2 SVGAGI. The CDR3 is CASSRQTTGELFF. The CDR3 DNA follows: TGTGCCAGCAGTCGACAGACCACCGGGGAGCTGTTTTTT.

The J gene is TRBJ1-3, the V gene TRBV5-6; no clear D gene. The length of the CDR3 is 15 residues. From germline, CDR1 is SGHDT and CDR2 YYEEEE. Trimming pared 0 bases from V and 6 bases from J, leaving 13 bases between. CDR3 in DNA: TGTGCCAGCAGCTTGGCGGCCGAGGAGAAAAACACCATATATTTT. This translates into CASSLAAEEKNTIYF.

This clone has just one count. The CDR3 is CASSQAKRTERNNEQFF. CDR3 nucleotides: TGCGCCAGCAGCCAAGCAAAAAGGACAGAGAGAAACAATGAGCAGTTCTTC. The chain recombines TRBV4-1 with TRBJ2-1; a weak D match, TRBD1 (6 bases). This CDR3 region has 17 residues. Per germline, CDR1 MGHRA and CDR2 YSYEKL. V lost 1 base and J 5 bases, leaving 18 bases between the germline ends.

This chain connects TRBV7-8 to TRBJ1-1, with a possible D match to TRBD1 (5 bases). This CDR3 has 14 residues. Trimming pared 0 bases from V and 4 bases from J, leaving 9 bases between. Per germline, CDR1 SGHVS and CDR2 FQNEAQ. CDR3 sequence reads: CASSLASGPTEAFF. CDR3 nucleotides: TGTGCCAGCAGCTTAGCTTCAGGGCCCACTGAAGCTTTCTTT.

The chain uses TRBV29-1 and TRBJ2-2; no clear D gene. This CDR3 is built from 12 residues. Germline-derived CDR1 and CDR2 are SQVTM and ANQGSEA. Trimming took off 3 bases at V and 7 bases at J, with 9 bases between the two ends. CDR3 sequence (DNA): TGCAGCGTTGAGTTCCGGGTCGGGGAGCTGTTTTTT. As protein: CSVEFRVGELFF.

This chain links TRBV5-8 with TRBJ2-3, with 12 bases fitting TRBD1. V dropped 6 bases and J dropped 3; count of bases not matched to a gene: 17. This CDR3 contains 19 residues. Germline CDR1 reads SGHTS; CDR2 reads YDEGEE. CDR3 nucleotides: TGTGCCAGCACCTCGGGGACAGGGGGCTCTAGGCGGTCAACAGATACGCAGTATTTT. Amino acid sequence: CASTSGTGGSRRSTDTQYF. The entire variable domain, with the rest obtained from reference TRBV5-8 and TRBJ2-3, is as follows: EAGVTQSPTHLIKTRGQQATLRCSPISGHTSVYWYQQALGLGLQFLLWYDEGEERNRGNFPPRFSGRQFPNYSSELNVNALELEDSALYLCASTSGTGGSRRSTDTQYFGPGTRLTVL.

This clone was detected once. This chain links TRBV27 with TRBJ2-4; no firm D call. Between the trimmed V and J ends, which lost 3 bases and 0 bases, there was a span of 12 bases. CDR3 length: 16 amino acids. From germline, CDR1 is MNHEY and CDR2 SMNVEV (reference sequence). The CDR3 loop reads CASSFGLTGAKNIQYF. The CDR3 DNA follows: TGTGCCAGCAGTTTTGGCCTAACTGGAGCCAAAAACATTCAGTACTTC.

The chain has TRBV30 and TRBJ1-1; D not resolved. V was cut by 0 bases and J by 1 base, with 12 bases left in between. Germline CDR1 GTSNPN, CDR2 SVGIG (reference sequence). This CDR3 region has 15 residues. The CDR3, as DNA: TGTGCCTGGAGTGTAGGAGGACGTTCGAACACTGAAGCTTTCTTT. Protein sequence: CAWSVGGRSNTEAFF.

V and J are TRBV7-9 and TRBJ1-5; 9 nucleotides agree with TRBD1. The CDR3 has 14 amino acids. The ends lost 6 bases at V and 3 bases at J; junction bases unmatched: 3. Germline V CDR1 and CDR2: SEHNR, FQNEAQ (reference sequence). CDR3 region: CASSTGGYNQPQHF. The CDR3 bases are TGTGCCAGCAGTACAGGGGGCTACAATCAGCCCCAGCATTTT. Drawing the rest from reference TRBV7-9 and TRBJ1-5, the complete variable domain is DTGVSQNPRHKITKRGQNVTFRCDPISEHNRLYWYRQTLGQGPEFLTYFQNEAQLEKSRLLSDRFSAERPKGSFSTLEIQRTEQGDSAMYLCASSTGGYNQPQHFGDGTRLSIL.

This chain uses TRBV19 with TRBJ2-3; 9 nucleotides align to TRBD1. Per germline, CDR1 LNHDA and CDR2 SQIVND (reference sequence). The CDR3 length is 15 residues. Losses at the gene ends were 4 bases for V and 6 bases for J; bases not matched to a gene: 8. The CDR3 reads CASSKGDRVADTQYF. CDR3 DNA sequence: TGTGCCAGTAGTAAAGGGGACAGGGTGGCGGATACGCAGTATTTT.

V is TRBV2 and J is TRBJ1-2, with TRBD1 matching over 7 bases. Germline V gene sequence: CDR1 SNHLY, CDR2 FYNNEI. The J segment lost 2 bases and the V segment lost 6 bases, leaving 6 bases of the junction unmatched. The CDR3 runs 14 residues. The CDR3 here is CASSAARGNYGYTF. DNA of the CDR3: TGTGCCAGCAGCGCCGCCAGGGGGAACTATGGCTACACCTTC.

V usage is TRBV30 and J usage is TRBJ2-3, with a weak D call TRBD1 (5 bases). Germline-derived CDR1 and CDR2 are GTSNPN and SVGIG (reference sequence). Trimming left V 0 bases short and J 4 bases short, with 11 bases between. There are 14 residues in the CDR3. CDR3 residues: CAWSVRAGPDTQYF. In DNA form, the CDR3 reads TGTGCCTGGAGTGTACGGGCAGGGCCAGATACGCAGTATTTT.

The rearrangement uses TRBV4-1 and TRBJ2-7; D unclear. The V end was cut by 0 bases, the J end by 2 bases, with 8 bases between. Germline V gene sequence: CDR1 MGHRA, CDR2 YSYEKL. The CDR3 totals 14 residues. CDR3 DNA: TGCGCCAGCAGCCAAGACTACAGCGCCTACGAGCAGTACTTC. As protein: CASSQDYSAYEQYF.

This clone came up once. The J gene is TRBJ1-5, the V gene TRBV30; D not certain. The CDR3 consists of 15 residues. Germline V CDR1 and CDR2: GTSNPN, SVGIG (reference sequence). The V end lost 0 bases, the J end lost 1 base, and 10 bases lay between the germline ends. CDR3 nucleotides: TGTGCCTGGAGTGTACGAGGTGGGAGCAATCAGCCCCAGCATTTT. Amino acids: CAWSVRGGSNQPQHF.

The genes are TRBV2 and TRBJ2-1; 9 bases are shared with TRBD2. The J segment lost 4 bases and the V segment lost 5 bases, leaving 9 bases of the junction unmatched. The CDR3 spans 16 residues. CDR1 and CDR2 (germline): SNHLY, FYNNEI. CDR3 coding DNA: TGTGCCAGCAGTCAGAGGGGGCTAGCGGGATACAATGAGCAGTTCTTC. It specifies CASSQRGLAGYNEQFF.

The sample holds one count of this clone. V is TRBV6-6 and J is TRBJ2-1; 9 bases are a match to TRBD1. This CDR3 has 15 amino acids. Trimming took 6 bases from V and 3 from J; bases not matched to a gene: 6. CDR1 MNHNY and CDR2 SVGAGI come from the germline V gene (reference sequence). The CDR3 coding sequence is TGTGCCAGCAGCCCCGGGACAGGGTTCTACAATGAGCAGTTCTTC. Protein: CASSPGTGFYNEQFF.

This chain uses TRBV29-1 with TRBJ1-2; D unclear. Germline values: CDR1 SQVTM, CDR2 ANQGSEA. The CDR3 consists of 12 residues. The V gene lost 1 base and the J gene lost 4 bases, with 7 bases spanning the gap. CDR3 protein: CSVEGVGYGYTF. The DNA for the CDR3 is TGCAGCGTTGAAGGCGTAGGCTATGGCTACACCTTC.